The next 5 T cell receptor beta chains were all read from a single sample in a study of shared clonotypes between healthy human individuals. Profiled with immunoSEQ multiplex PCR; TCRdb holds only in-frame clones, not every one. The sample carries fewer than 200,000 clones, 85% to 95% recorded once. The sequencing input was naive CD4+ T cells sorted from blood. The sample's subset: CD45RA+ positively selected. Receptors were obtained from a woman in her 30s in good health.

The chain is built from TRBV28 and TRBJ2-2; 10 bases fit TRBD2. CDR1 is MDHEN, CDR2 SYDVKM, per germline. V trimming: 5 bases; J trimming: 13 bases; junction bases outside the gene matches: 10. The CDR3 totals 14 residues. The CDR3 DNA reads TGTGCCAGCAGTCTTACTAGCGGGACTAGGTGGCTGTTTTTT. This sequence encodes CASSLTSGTRWLFF.

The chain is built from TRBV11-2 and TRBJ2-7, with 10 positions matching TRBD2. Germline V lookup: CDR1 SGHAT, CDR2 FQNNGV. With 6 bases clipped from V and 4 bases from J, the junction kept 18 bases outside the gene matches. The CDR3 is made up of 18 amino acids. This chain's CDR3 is CASSSRGGAGGPRYEQYF. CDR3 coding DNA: TGTGCCAGCAGTTCTAGGGGGGGAGCGGGAGGGCCCCGATACGAGCAGTACTTC.

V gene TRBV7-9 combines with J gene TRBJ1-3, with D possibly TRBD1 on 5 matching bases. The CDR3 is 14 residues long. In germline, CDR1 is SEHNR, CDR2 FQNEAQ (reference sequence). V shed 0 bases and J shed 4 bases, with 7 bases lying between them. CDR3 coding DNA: TGTGCCAGCAGCTTAGCAGGGGCAGGAAACACCATATATTTT. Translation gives CASSLAGAGNTIYF.

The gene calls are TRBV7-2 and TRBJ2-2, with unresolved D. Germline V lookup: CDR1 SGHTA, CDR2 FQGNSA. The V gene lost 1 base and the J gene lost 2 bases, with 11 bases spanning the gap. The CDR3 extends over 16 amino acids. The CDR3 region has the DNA TGTGCCAGCAGCTTAGGGCCTCTAGTTAACACCGGGGAGCTGTTTTTT. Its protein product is CASSLGPLVNTGELFF.

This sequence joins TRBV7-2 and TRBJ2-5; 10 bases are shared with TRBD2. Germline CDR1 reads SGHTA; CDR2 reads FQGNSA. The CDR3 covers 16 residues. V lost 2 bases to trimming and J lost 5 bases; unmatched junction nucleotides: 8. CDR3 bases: TGTGCCAGCAGCTTATCCGCTAGCGGGAGTTGGGAGACCCAGTACTTC. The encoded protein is CASSLSASGSWETQYF.